The 4 T cell receptor beta chains given below trace back to one sample, sequenced in a study of early stage breast cancer tumors. The table came from immunoSEQ multiplex PCR; TCRdb's copy has only in-frame clones and leaves some out. The table has around 14,000 clones, about 80% seen once. The material sequenced was normal breast tissue next to the tumor. These receptors were taken from a person aged 50-59 years with breast cancer.

In DNA form, the CDR3 reads TGTGCCAGCAGTTTAGTACAGATCTACGAGCAGTACTTC. It translates to CASSLVQIYEQYF. The J gene is TRBJ2-7, the V gene TRBV28; D gene unclear. CDR3 size: 13 residues. Trimming stripped 2 bases from V and 3 bases from J, with 8 bases between. Germline CDR1 and CDR2: MDHEN and SYDVKM.

This chain joins TRBV4-3 and TRBJ2-5; the match to TRBD1 covers 10 bases. Per germline, CDR1 LGHNA and CDR2 YSLEER. The ends lost 2 bases at V and 7 bases at J; junction bases unmatched: 7. CDR3 length: 15 amino acids. CDR3 nucleotides: TGCGCCAGCAGCCAATCGAGTGGGGACAGGGGGACCCAGTACTTC. Its protein is CASSQSSGDRGTQYF.

This clone was observed a handful of times. The V call is TRBV7-2, the J call TRBJ2-7, with 10 bases that match TRBD2. Germline assignment: CDR1 SGHTA and CDR2 FQGNSA. This CDR3 is built from 15 residues. V shed 5 bases, J shed 6 bases, and the junction held 10 bases outside the gene matches. The CDR3 sequence is CASSITSGAPTEQYF. CDR3 DNA sequence: TGTGCCAGCAGCATTACTAGCGGGGCCCCTACCGAGCAGTACTTC.

The rearrangement links TRBV10-1 to TRBJ2-5; 8 bases agree with TRBD1. The CDR3 loop spans 14 amino acids. Germline CDR1 and CDR2: WNHNN and SYGVQD (reference sequence). V gave up 2 bases and J gave up 5 bases; unmatched junction bases: 4. The CDR3 region has the DNA TGCGCCAGCAGTGAGGGACAGGGAGGCGAGACCCAGTACTTC. It translates to CASSEGQGGETQYF.